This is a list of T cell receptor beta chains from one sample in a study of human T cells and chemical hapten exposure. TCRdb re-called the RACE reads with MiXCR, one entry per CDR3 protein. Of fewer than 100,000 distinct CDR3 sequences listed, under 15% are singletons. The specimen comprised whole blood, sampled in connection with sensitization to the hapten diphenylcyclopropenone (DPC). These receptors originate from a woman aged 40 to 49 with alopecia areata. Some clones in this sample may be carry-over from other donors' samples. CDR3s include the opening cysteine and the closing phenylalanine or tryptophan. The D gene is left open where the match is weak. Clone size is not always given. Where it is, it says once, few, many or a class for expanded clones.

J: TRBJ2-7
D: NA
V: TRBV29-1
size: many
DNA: TGCAGCGGGGGACACAACTACGAGCAGTACTTC
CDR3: CSGGHNYEQYF

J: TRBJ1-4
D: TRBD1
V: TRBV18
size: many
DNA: TGTGCCAGCTCACCGCTCGAGGGACAGTGGACTGAAAAACTGTTTTTT
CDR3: CASSPLEGQWTEKLFF

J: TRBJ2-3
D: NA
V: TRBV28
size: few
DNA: TGTGCCAGCAGTCTAAGGTACACAGATACGCAGTATTTT
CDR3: CASSLRYTDTQYF

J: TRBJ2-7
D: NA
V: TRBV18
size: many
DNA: TGTGCCAGCTCACCACAGGGGGGCACCTACGAGCAGTACTTC
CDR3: CASSPQGGTYEQYF

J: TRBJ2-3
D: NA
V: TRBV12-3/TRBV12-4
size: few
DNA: TGTGCCAGCAGCCCCCAGCGGTTAGCCACAGATACGCAGTATTTT
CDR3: CASSPQRLATDTQYF

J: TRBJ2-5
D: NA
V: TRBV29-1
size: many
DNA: TGCAGCGCTTCCCGGACGGACCAAGAGACCCAGTACTTC
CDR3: CSASRTDQETQYF

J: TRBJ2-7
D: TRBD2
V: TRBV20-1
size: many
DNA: TGCAGTGCTAACGGGCTAGCGGATTACGAGCAGTACTTC
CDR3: CSANGLADYEQYF

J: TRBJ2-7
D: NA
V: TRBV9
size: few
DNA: TGTGCCAGCAGCGCACGGTCGGACGGCGCCTACGAGCAGTACTTC
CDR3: CASSARSDGAYEQYF

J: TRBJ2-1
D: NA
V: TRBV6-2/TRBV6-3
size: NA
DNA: TGTGCCAGCGAGGAGCCCACTAGCTACAATGAGCAGTTCTTC
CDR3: CASEEPTSYNEQFF

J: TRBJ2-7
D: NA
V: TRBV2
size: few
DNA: TGTGCCAGCAGTGAAATGGGGACCAAATACGAGCAGTACTTC
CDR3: CASSEMGTKYEQYF

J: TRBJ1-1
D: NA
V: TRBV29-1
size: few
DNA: TGCAGCGGAAAACAGGTTAACACTGAAGCTTTCTTT
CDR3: CSGKQVNTEAFF

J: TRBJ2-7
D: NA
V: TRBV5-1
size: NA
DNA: TGCGCCAGCAGCCAGACGGACTACGAGCAGTACTTC
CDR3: CASSQTDYEQYF

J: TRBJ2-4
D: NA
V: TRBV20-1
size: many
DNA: TGCAGTGGGTCAGAGCCGATAGCCAAAAACATTCAGTACTTC
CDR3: CSGSEPIAKNIQYF

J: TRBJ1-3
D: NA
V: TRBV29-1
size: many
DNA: TGCAGCGTTGACGCCGGAGGAAACACCATATATTTT
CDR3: CSVDAGGNTIYF

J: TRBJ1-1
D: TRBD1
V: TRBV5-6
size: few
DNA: TGTGCCAGCAGCAAAGACAGGGGGAGGACTGAAGCTTTCTTT
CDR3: CASSKDRGRTEAFF

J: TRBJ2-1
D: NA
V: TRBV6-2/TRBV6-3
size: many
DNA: TGTGCCAGCAGTTACCTCACTAGTGTCAATGAGCAGTTCTTC
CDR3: CASSYLTSVNEQFF

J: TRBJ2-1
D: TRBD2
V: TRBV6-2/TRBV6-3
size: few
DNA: TGTGCCAGCGGACTAGCGGGGAGGAATGAGCAGTTCTTC
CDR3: CASGLAGRNEQFF

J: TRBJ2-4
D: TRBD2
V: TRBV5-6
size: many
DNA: TGTGCCAGCAGCTCTAGCGGGAGAACCAAAAACATTCAGTACTTC
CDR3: CASSSSGRTKNIQYF

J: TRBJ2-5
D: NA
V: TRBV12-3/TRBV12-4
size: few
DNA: TGTGCCAGCAGTTCCGGCGGTCAAGAGACCCAGTACTTC
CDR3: CASSSGGQETQYF

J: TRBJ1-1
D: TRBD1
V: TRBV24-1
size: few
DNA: TGTGCCACCAGTGATACGACAGGGGACACTGAAGCTTTCTTT
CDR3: CATSDTTGDTEAFF

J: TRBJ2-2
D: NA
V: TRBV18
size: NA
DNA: TGTGCCAGCTCACCGCGTTTGGCCGGGGAGCTGTTTTTT
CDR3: CASSPRLAGELFF

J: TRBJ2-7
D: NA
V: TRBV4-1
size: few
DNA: TGCGCCAGCAGCCAAGGTCCCGCCTACGAGCAGTACTTC
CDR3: CASSQGPAYEQYF

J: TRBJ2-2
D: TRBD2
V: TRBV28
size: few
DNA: TGTGCCAGCAGAATACTAGCGGGAGGGCCTAACACCGGGGAGCTGTTTTTT
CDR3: CASRILAGGPNTGELFF

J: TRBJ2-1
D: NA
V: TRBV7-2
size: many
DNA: TGTGCCAGCAGCTTATCCGGGGCGGGTGGGAGAAATGAGCAGTTCTTC
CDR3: CASSLSGAGGRNEQFF

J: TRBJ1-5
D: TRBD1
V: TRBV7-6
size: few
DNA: TGTGCCAGCAGCTCCGGGGACAGCTTGAATCAGCCCCAGCATTTT
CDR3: CASSSGDSLNQPQHF

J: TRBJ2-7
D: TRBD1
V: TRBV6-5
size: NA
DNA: TGTGCCAGCAGTTACGGCCTAGGGGGCCGCGAGCAGTACTTC
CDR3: CASSYGLGGREQYF

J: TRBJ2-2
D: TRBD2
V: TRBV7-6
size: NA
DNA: TGTGCCAGCAGCTCGGGACTAGCTACCGGGGAGCTGTTTTTT
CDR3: CASSSGLATGELFF

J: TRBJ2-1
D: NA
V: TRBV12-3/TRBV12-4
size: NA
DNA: TGTGCCAGCAGTTTAAGCAGGAGCTCCTACAATGAGCAGTTCTTC
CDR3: CASSLSRSSYNEQFF

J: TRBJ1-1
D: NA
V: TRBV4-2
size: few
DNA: TGTGCCAGCAGCCAAGAAGGTTGGAGGCAGGGAGAAGCTTTCTTT
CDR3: CASSQEGWRQGEAFF

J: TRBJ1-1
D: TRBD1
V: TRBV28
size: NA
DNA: TGTGCCAGCAGTACAGGGGGCGCAACGACTGAAGCTTTCTTT
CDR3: CASSTGGATTEAFF

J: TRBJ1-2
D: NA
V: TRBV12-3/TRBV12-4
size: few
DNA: TGTGCCAGCAGTTTTCGCGCGTCCACTAACTATGGCTACACCTTC
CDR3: CASSFRASTNYGYTF

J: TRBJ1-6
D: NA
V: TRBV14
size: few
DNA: TGTGCCAGCAGCCAAGCCGTGTTCGGGTCTTCACCCCTCCACTTT
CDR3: CASSQAVFGSSPLHF

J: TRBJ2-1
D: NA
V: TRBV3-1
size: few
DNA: TGTGCCAGCAGCCCAGCGGCGGGATTAATAGACAATGAGCAGTTCTTC
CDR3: CASSPAAGLIDNEQFF

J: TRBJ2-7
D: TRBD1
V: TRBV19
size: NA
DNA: TGTGCCAGTACCCCGGACAGGGCCTCCTACGAGCAGTACTTC
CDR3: CASTPDRASYEQYF

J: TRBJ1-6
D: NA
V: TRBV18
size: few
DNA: TGTGCCAGCTCTCCGCGTGGCGCCAATTCACCCCTCCACTTT
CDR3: CASSPRGANSPLHF

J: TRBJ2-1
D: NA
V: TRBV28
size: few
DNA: TGTGCCAGCAGTTTAGGGACACGGGAGCAGTTCTTC
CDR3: CASSLGTREQFF

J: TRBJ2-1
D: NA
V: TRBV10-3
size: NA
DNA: TGTGCCATCAGTGAGCCCTACAGAGGGAATGAGCAGTTCTTC
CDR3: CAISEPYRGNEQFF

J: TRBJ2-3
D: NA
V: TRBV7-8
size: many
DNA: TGTGCCAGCAGCCGAAATACAGGGAGAAGCACAGATACGCAGTATTTT
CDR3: CASSRNTGRSTDTQYF

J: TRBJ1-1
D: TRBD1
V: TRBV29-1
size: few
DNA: TGCAGCGTCGACAGGGGACGAGGCACTGAAGCTTTCTTT
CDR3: CSVDRGRGTEAFF

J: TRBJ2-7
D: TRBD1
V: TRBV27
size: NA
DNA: TGTGCCAGCAGTATGAAAGCCGGGACAGCCTACGAGCAGTACTTC
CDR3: CASSMKAGTAYEQYF

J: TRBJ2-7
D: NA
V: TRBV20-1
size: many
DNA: TGCAGTGCTACCCGGACCGGCCGACCCTACGAGCAGTACTTC
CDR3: CSATRTGRPYEQYF

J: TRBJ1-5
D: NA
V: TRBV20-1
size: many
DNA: TGCAGTGCTACGAGATTTCGGGCAGGCAATCAGCCCCAGCATTTT
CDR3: CSATRFRAGNQPQHF

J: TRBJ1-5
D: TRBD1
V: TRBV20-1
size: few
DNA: TGCAGTGCTTTCTCGGACAGGGCGCGAACCCTGTATCAGCCCCAGCATTTT
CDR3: CSAFSDRARTLYQPQHF

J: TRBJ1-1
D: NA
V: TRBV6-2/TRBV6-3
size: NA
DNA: TGTGCCAGCCGCGAGACGGGCAGGGACTATGAAGCTTTCTTT
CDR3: CASRETGRDYEAFF